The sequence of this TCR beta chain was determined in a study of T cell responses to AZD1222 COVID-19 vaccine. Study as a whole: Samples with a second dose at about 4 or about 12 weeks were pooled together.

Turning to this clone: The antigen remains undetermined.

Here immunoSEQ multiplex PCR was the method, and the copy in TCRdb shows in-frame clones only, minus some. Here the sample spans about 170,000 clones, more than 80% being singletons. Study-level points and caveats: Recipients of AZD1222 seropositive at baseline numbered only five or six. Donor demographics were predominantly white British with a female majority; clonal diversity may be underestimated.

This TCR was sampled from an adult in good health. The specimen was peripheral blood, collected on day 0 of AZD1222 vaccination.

The CDR3 loop reads CASVPGDNSPLHF. The CDR3 coding sequence is TGTGCCAGCGTGCCAGGAGATAATTCACCCCTCCACTTT. The chain employs TRBV7-8 and TRBJ1-6; no reliable D call. This CDR3 has 13 residues. The V gene lost 8 bases and the J gene lost 5 bases, with 10 bases spanning the gap. From germline, CDR1 is SGHVS and CDR2 FQNEAQ.